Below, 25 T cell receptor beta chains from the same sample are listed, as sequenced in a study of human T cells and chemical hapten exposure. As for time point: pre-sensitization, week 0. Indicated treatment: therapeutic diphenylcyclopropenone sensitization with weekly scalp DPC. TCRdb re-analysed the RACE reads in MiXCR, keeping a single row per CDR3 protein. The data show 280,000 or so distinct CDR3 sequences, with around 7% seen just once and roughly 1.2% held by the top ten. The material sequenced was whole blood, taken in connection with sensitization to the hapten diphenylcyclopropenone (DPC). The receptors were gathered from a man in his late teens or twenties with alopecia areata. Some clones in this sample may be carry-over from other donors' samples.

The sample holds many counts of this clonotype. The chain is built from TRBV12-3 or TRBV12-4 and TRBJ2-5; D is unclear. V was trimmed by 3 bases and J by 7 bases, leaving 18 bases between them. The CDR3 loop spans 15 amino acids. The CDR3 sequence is CASSFEVRDQATQYF. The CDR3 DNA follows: TGTGCCAGCAGTTTCGAGGTCCGAGATCAGGCGACCCAGTACTTC.

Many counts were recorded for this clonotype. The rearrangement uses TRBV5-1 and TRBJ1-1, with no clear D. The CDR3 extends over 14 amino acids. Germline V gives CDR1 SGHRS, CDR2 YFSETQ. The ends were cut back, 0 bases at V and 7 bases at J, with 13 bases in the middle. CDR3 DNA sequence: TGCGCCAGCAGCTTGGAAGACGGGTCGTATGAAGCTTTCTTT. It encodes CASSLEDGSYEAFF.

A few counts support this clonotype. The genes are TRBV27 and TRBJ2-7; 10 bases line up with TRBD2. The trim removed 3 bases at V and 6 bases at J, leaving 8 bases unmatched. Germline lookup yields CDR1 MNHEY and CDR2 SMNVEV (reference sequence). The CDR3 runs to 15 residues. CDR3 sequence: CASSFLSGGDGEQYF. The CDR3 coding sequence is TGTGCCAGCAGTTTTCTCAGCGGGGGGGACGGCGAGCAGTACTTC.

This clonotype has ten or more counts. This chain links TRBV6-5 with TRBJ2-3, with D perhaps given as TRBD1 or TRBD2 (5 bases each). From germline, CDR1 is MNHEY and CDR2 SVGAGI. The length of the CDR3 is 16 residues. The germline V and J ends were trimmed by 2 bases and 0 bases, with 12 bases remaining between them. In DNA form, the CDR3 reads TGTGCCAGCAGTTACACGAGGGGCTCTAGCACAGATACGCAGTATTTT. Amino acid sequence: CASSYTRGSSTDTQYF.

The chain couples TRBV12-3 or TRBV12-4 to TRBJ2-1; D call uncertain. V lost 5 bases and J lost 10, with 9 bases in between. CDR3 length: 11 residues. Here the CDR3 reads CASSSDREQFF. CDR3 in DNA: TGTGCCAGCAGTAGCGATAGGGAGCAGTTCTTC.

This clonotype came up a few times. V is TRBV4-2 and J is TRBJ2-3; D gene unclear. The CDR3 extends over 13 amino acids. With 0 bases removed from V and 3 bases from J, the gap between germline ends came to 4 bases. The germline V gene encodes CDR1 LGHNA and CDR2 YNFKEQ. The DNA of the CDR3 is TGTGCCAGCAGCCAAGATGTAACAGATACGCAGTATTTT. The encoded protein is CASSQDVTDTQYF.

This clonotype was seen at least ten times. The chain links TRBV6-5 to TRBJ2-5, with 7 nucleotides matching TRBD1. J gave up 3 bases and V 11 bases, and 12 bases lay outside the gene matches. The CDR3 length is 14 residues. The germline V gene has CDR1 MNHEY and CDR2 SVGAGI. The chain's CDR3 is CACGPRDSKETQYF. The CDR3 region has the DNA TGTGCCTGTGGCCCCCGGGACAGCAAAGAGACCCAGTACTTC.

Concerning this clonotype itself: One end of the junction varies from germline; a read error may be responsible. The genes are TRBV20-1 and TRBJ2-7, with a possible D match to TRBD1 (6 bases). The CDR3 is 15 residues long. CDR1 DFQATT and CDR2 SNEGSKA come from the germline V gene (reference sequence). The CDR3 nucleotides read TGCAGTGCTAGAGGGGGGCAGGGCCCTACCTACGAGCAGCACTTC. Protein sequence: CSARGGQGPTYEQHF.

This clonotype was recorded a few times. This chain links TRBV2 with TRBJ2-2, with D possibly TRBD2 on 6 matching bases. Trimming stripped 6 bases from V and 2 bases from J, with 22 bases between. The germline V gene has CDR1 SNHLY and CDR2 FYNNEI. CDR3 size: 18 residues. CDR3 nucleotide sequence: TGTGCCAGCAGACCCGGGGAGGTAGGGCGCCGAAACACCGGGGAGCTGTTTTTT. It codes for CASRPGEVGRRNTGELFF.

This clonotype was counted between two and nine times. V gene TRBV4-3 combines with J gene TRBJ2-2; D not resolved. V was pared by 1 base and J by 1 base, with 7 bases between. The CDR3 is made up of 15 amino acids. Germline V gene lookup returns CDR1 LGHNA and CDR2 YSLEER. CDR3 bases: TGCGCCAGCAGCCAAGTTAAAGGGAACACCGGGGAGCTGTTTTTT. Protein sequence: CASSQVKGNTGELFF.

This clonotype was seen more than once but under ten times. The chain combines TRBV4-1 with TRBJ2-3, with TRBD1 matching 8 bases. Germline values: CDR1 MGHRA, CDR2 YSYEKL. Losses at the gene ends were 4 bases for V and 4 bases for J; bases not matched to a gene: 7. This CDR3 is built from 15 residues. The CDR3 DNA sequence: TGCGCCAGCAGCCTACGGGACAGGTCCTCAGATACGCAGTATTTT. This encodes CASSLRDRSSDTQYF.

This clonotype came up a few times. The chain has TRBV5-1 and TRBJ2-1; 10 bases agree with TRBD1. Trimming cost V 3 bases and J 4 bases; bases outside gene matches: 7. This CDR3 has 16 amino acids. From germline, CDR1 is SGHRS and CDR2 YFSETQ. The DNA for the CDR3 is TGCGCCAGCAGCTACGTAGGACAGGGGGTGTACAATGAGCAGTTCTTC. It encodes CASSYVGQGVYNEQFF. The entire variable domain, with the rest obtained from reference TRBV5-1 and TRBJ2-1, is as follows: KAGVTQTPRYLIKTRGQQVTLSCSPISGHRSVSWYQQTPGQGLQFLFEYFSETQRNKGNFPGRFSGRQFSNSRSEMNVSTLELGDSALYLCASSYVGQGVYNEQFFGPGTRLTVL.

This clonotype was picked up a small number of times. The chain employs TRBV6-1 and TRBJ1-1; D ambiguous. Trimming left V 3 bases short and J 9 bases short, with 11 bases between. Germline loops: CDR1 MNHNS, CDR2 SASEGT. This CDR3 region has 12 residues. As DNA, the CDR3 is TGTGCCAGCAGTGATCTTTTGACCCAAGCTTTCTTT. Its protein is CASSDLLTQAFF.

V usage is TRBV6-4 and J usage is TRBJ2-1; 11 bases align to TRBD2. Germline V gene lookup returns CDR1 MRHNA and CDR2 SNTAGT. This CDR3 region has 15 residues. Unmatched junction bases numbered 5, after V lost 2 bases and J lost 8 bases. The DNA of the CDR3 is TGTGCCAGCAGTGACGGTAGCGGGGGGGTAGATGAGCAGTTCTTC. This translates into CASSDGSGGVDEQFF.

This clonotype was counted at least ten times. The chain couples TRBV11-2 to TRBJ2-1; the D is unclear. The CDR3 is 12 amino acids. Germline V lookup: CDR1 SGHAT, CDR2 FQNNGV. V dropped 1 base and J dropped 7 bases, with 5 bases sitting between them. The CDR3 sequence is CASSLGRNEQFF. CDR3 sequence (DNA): TGTGCCAGCAGCTTAGGACGAAATGAGCAGTTCTTC.

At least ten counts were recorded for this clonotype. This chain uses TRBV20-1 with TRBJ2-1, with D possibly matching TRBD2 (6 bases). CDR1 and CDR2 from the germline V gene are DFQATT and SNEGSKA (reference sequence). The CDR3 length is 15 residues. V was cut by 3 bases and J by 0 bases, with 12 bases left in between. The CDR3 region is CSASLRGSSYNEQFF. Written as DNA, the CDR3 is TGCAGTGCTAGTCTTCGGGGGAGCTCCTACAATGAGCAGTTCTTC.

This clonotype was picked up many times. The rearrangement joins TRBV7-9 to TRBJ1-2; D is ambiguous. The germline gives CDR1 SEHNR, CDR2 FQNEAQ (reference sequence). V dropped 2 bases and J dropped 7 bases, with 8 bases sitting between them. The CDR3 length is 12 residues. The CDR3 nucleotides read TGTGCCAGCAGCTTATCTGGATCTGGCTACACCTTC. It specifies CASSLSGSGYTF.

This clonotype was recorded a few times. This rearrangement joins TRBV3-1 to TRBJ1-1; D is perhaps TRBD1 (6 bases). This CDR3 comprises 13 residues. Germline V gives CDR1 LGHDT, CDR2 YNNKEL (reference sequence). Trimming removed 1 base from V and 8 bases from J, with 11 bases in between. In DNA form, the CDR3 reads TGTGCCAGCAGCCAAGTTTCGGGGGCGGAAGCTTTCTTT. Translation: CASSQVSGAEAFF. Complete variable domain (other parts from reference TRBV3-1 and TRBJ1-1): DTAVSQTPKYLVTQMGNDKSIKCEQNLGHDTMYWYKQDSKKFLKIMFSYNNKELIINETVPNRFSPKSPDKAHLNLHINSLELGDSAVYFCASSQVSGAEAFFGQGTRLTVV.

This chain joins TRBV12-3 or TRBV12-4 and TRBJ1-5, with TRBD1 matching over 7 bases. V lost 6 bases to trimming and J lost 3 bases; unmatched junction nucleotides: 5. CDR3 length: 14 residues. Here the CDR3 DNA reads TGTGCCAGCAGGGGACAGACGAACAATCAGCCCCAGCATTTT. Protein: CASRGQTNNQPQHF.

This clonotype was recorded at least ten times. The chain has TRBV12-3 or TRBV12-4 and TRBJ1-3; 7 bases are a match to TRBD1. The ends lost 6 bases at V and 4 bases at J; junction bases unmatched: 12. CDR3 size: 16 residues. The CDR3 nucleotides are TGTGCCAGCAGAGCGACGGGACAGCCTAGAGGAAACACCATATATTTT. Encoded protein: CASRATGQPRGNTIYF.

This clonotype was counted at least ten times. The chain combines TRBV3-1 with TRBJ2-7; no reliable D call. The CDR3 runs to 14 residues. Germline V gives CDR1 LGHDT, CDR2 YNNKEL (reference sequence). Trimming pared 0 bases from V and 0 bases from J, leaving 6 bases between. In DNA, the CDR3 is TGTGCCAGCAGCCAAGACAGAGGCTCCTACGAGCAGTACTTC. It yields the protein CASSQDRGSYEQYF.

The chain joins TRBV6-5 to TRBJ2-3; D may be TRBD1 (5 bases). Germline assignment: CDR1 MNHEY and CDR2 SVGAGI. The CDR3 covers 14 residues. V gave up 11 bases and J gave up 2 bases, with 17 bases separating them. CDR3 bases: TGTGCCGCCCAAGAAGGGGCATCCACAGATACGCAGTATTTT. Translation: CAAQEGASTDTQYF.

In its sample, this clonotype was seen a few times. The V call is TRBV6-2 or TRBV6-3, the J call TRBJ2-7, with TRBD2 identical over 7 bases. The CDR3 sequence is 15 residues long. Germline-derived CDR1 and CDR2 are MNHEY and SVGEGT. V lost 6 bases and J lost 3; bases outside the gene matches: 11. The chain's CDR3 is CASRLPGTILYEQYF. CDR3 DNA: TGTGCCAGCAGACTACCCGGGACTATACTCTACGAGCAGTACTTC.

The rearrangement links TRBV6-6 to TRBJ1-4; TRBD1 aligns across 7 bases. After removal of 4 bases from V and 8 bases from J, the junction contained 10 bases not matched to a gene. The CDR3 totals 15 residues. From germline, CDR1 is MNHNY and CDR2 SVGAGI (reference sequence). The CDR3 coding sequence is TGTGCCAGCAGTTCGGGCGGAGGGGGCGAAGAAAAACTGTTTTTT. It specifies CASSSGGGGEEKLFF.

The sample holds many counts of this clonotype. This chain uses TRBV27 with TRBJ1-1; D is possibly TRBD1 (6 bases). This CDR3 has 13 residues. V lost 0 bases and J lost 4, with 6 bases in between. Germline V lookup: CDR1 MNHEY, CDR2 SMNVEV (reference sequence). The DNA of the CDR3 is TGTGCCAGCAGTTTATCAGGGGGCACTGAAGCTTTCTTT. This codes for CASSLSGGTEAFF.